Sequencing of this TCR beta chain was carried out in a study of blood T cell repertoires in COVID-19. As for the study in general: Material from acute and convalescent COVID-19 was sourced from the United States, Italy and Spain. T cells, B-cell-depleted T cells, or PBMCs provided the cDNA or gDNA that served as material.

Using immunoSEQ multiplex PCR, the repertoire was profiled, and TCRdb retains in-frame clones only, with some absent. The table has tens of thousands of clones, about four fifths seen once. This clone showed up just once. The TCR sequence derives from an elderly man with COVID-19, enrolled during active disease. What was sequenced was peripheral blood.

This chain's CDR3 is CARGAGDEQYF. The DNA for the CDR3 is TGTGCCAGGGGGGCAGGGGACGAGCAGTACTTC. The chain uses TRBV30 and TRBJ2-7; D might be TRBD1 or TRBD2, each matching 6 bases. Looked up from germline, CDR1 is GTSNPN and CDR2 is SVGIG (reference sequence). Trimming took 8 bases from V and 5 from J, leaving 13 bases between them. This CDR3 has 11 amino acids.